Listed below are T cell receptor beta chains from one sample, sequenced in a study of neurological immune-mediated disorders. TCRdb used MiXCR to reprocess the 5' RACE reads, holding one entry per CDR3 protein. Of tens of thousands of distinct CDR3 sequences in the sample, around a tenth were seen once. Sequenced input: CD4+ T cells from blood. The receptors shown here come from a woman in her thirties with HTLV-1-associated myelopathy (HAM/TSP). Both conserved end residues are part of each CDR3. Fields, in order: CDR3 protein, CDR3 DNA, V gene, D gene, J gene, clone size. D genes are given only for firm matches. Clone size is stated in some rows and not others, as once, few, many or a class when expanded.

cdr3_aa: CASSFGGYSYEQYF
cdr3_nt: TGTGCCAGCAGCTTTGGAGGATATTCCTACGAGCAGTACTTC
v_call: TRBV11-3
d_call: .
j_call: TRBJ2-7
clone_size: many

cdr3_aa: CASTNQPGLADEQYF
cdr3_nt: TGTGCCAGCACCAACCAACCGGGACTAGCTGACGAGCAGTACTTC
v_call: TRBV5-6
d_call: TRBD2
j_call: TRBJ2-7
clone_size: many

cdr3_aa: CSGSLTAGPGYGYTF
cdr3_nt: TGCAGTGGCAGCCTTACCGCAGGGCCGGGGTATGGCTACACCTTC
v_call: TRBV20-1
d_call: .
j_call: TRBJ1-2
clone_size: .

cdr3_aa: CSASDGSTDTQYF
cdr3_nt: TGCAGTGCCTCAGACGGTAGCACAGATACGCAGTATTTT
v_call: TRBV20-1
d_call: .
j_call: TRBJ2-3
clone_size: many

cdr3_aa: CASNSLRGGPNEQFF
cdr3_nt: TGTGCCAGCAATTCTTTGCGGGGGGGCCCCAATGAGCAGTTCTTC
v_call: TRBV12-3/TRBV12-4
d_call: TRBD2
j_call: TRBJ2-1
clone_size: .

cdr3_aa: CASKTGQGAKWTEAFF
cdr3_nt: TGTGCCAGCAAAACGGGGCAGGGGGCGAAATGGACTGAAGCTTTCTTT
v_call: TRBV6-1
d_call: TRBD1
j_call: TRBJ1-1
clone_size: many

cdr3_aa: CASSEVLAQDTQYF
cdr3_nt: TGTGCCAGCAGTGAAGTACTAGCCCAAGATACGCAGTATTTT
v_call: TRBV2
d_call: .
j_call: TRBJ2-3
clone_size: many

cdr3_aa: CSPGRGGMDTQYF
cdr3_nt: TGCAGTCCCGGGCGGGGGGGCATGGATACGCAGTATTTT
v_call: TRBV20-1
d_call: TRBD2
j_call: TRBJ2-3
clone_size: .

cdr3_aa: CASSLAWGTDTQYF
cdr3_nt: TGCGCCAGCAGCTTGGCCTGGGGCACAGATACGCAGTATTTT
v_call: TRBV5-1
d_call: .
j_call: TRBJ2-3
clone_size: medium-sized

cdr3_aa: CASSQDTVQQYF
cdr3_nt: TGTGCCAGCAGCCAGGACACCGTTCAGCAGTACTTC
v_call: TRBV4-2
d_call: .
j_call: TRBJ2-7
clone_size: many

cdr3_aa: CASSIGLALSYEQYF
cdr3_nt: TGCGCCAGCAGCATCGGACTAGCGCTCTCCTACGAGCAGTACTTC
v_call: TRBV5-1
d_call: TRBD2
j_call: TRBJ2-7
clone_size: many

cdr3_aa: CATSRARQYMNTEAFF
cdr3_nt: TGTGCCACCAGCAGAGCGAGACAGTACATGAACACTGAAGCTTTCTTT
v_call: TRBV15
d_call: .
j_call: TRBJ1-1
clone_size: .

cdr3_aa: CASQPTVTNTGELFF
cdr3_nt: TGTGCCAGCCAACCTACAGTTACGAACACCGGGGAGCTGTTTTTT
v_call: TRBV2
d_call: .
j_call: TRBJ2-2
clone_size: many

cdr3_aa: CASAEGTPTEAFF
cdr3_nt: TGTGCCAGCGCGGAAGGGACCCCCACTGAAGCTTTCTTT
v_call: TRBV6-6
d_call: .
j_call: TRBJ1-1
clone_size: many

cdr3_aa: CASSLGGGLTDTQYF
cdr3_nt: TGCGCCAGCAGCTTAGGGGGGGGCCTCACAGATACGCAGTATTTT
v_call: TRBV5-1
d_call: .
j_call: TRBJ2-3
clone_size: many